Below, 10 T cell receptor beta chains from the same sample are listed, as sequenced in a study of shared clonotypes between healthy human individuals. Assay: immunoSEQ multiplex PCR; the TCRdb copy retains only in-frame clones and omits some. The table lists 600,000 to 750,000 clones, just under 75% of them singletons, with more than 1.5% in the top ten. The sequenced material came from memory CD4+ T cells sorted from blood. Specified subset: CD45RA-negative fraction. The origin of the receptors is a woman aged 25-40 years in good health.

This clone was detected a few times. The same CDR3 arises from other DNA sequences in this sample as well. V and J are TRBV5-4 and TRBJ1-3; D not resolved. Per the germline V gene, CDR1 is SGHNT and CDR2 is YYREEE (reference sequence). V lost 4 bases and J 0 bases, leaving 11 bases between the germline ends. The CDR3 loop spans 15 amino acids. CDR3 DNA: TGTGCCAGCAGCCGTCAAGAGACCTCTGGAAACACCATATATTTT. Translating gives CASSRQETSGNTIYF.

This clone was observed a few times. J is TRBJ2-7 and V is TRBV14; D is unresolved. Germline V gene data show CDR1 as SGHDN and CDR2 as FVKESK. CDR3 length: 13 amino acids. The V and J ends lost 4 bases and 6 bases respectively, with 13 bases between them. The CDR3 DNA reads as TGTGCCAGCAGCCCCGCCTTGGACGGCGAGCAGTACTTC. Its translation is CASSPALDGEQYF.

As regards this clone: Other DNA sequences in the same sample also yield this CDR3. CDR3 DNA: TGTGCCAGCAGCGCCACAGGGGGCAATCAGCCCCAGCATTTT. It yields the protein CASSATGGNQPQHF. V and J are TRBV2 and TRBJ1-5; 7 bases agree with TRBD1. The germline gives CDR1 SNHLY, CDR2 FYNNEI. The CDR3 totals 14 residues. Trimming at V came to 6 bases and at J to 2 bases, leaving 4 bases not matched to a gene.

The CDR3 sequence: CASSQGVWRTSAYEQYF. DNA for the CDR3: TGTGCCAGCAGCCAAGGGGTATGGAGGACTAGCGCCTACGAGCAGTACTTC. The chain combines TRBV14 with TRBJ2-7, with 9 bases that match TRBD2. Germline V gene data show CDR1 as SGHDN and CDR2 as FVKESK. The CDR3 totals 17 residues. V lost 1 base, J lost 2 bases, and 9 bases stayed unmatched. Full variable domain (rest looked up from reference TRBV14 and TRBJ2-7): EAGVTQFPSHSVIEKGQTVTLRCDPISGHDNLYWYRRVMGKEIKFLLHFVKESKQDESGMPNNRFLAERTGGTYSTLKVQPAELEDSGVYFCASSQGVWRTSAYEQYFGPGTRLTVT.

The chain employs TRBV6-5 and TRBJ1-4; D might be TRBD1 (5 bases). Per germline, CDR1 MNHEY and CDR2 SVGAGI. The V and J ends lost 6 bases and 8 bases respectively, with 16 bases between them. CDR3 length: 14 residues. The CDR3 reads CASSPDIGGEKLFF. In DNA, the CDR3 is TGTGCCAGCAGCCCGGACATCGGGGGGGAAAAACTGTTTTTT.

The V and J genes are TRBV7-8 and TRBJ2-5, with 9 bases lining up with TRBD1. CDR1 is SGHVS, CDR2 FQNEAQ, per germline. Unmatched junction bases numbered 5, after V lost 4 bases and J lost 5 bases. The CDR3 spans 14 residues. The CDR3 is CASSSTGGVETQYF. CDR3 coding DNA: TGTGCCAGCAGCTCTACAGGGGGCGTCGAGACCCAGTACTTC.

The count of this clone is one. This rearrangement joins TRBV5-1 to TRBJ2-3; 10 bases are shared with TRBD2. V lost 4 bases, J lost 6 bases, and 11 bases stayed unmatched. The CDR3 is 16 residues long. Germline V gives CDR1 SGHRS, CDR2 YFSETQ. CDR3 region: CASSRTRLAGPDTQYF. The CDR3 nucleotides read TGCGCCAGCAGCCGCACCCGACTAGCGGGCCCCGATACGCAGTATTTT.

The gene calls are TRBV2 and TRBJ2-7; D uncertain. Germline CDR1 reads SNHLY; CDR2 reads FYNNEI. The V end was cut by 5 bases, the J end by 6 bases, with 8 bases between. The CDR3 contains 11 residues. The DNA of the CDR3 is TGTGCCAGCAGTCCGTACGTCGAGCAGTACTTC. Translation: CASSPYVEQYF.

The rearrangement uses TRBV10-1 and TRBJ1-5; D is unclear. There are 12 residues in the CDR3. Trimming took 6 bases from V and 1 from J, leaving 4 bases between them. Germline assignment: CDR1 WNHNN and CDR2 SYGVQD (reference sequence). CDR3 nucleotide sequence: TGCGCCAGCAGCTACAGCAATCAGCCCCAGCATTTT. Translating it yields CASSYSNQPQHF.

V gene TRBV10-3 combines with J gene TRBJ2-3; D not certain. The CDR3 contains 13 residues. The germline V gene has CDR1 ENHRY and CDR2 SYGVKD. V gave up 7 bases and J gave up 3 bases, with 11 bases separating them. The CDR3 DNA sequence: TGTGCCATCACGTCGGAGTATACAGATACGCAGTATTTT. Protein product: CAITSEYTDTQYF.